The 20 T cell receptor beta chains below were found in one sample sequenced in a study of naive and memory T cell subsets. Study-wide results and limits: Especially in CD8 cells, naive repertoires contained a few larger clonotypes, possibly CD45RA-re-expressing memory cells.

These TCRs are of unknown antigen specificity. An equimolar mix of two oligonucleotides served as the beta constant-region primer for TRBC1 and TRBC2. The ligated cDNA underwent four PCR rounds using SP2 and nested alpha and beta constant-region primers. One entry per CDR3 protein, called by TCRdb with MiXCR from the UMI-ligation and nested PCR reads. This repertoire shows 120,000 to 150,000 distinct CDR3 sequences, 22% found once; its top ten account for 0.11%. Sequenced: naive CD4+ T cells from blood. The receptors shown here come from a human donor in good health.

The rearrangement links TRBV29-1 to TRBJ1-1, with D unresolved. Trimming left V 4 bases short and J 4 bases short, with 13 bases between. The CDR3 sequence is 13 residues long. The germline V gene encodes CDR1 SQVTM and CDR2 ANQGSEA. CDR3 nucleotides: TGCAGCGTTGGCCGAGCCCCCGGCACTGAAGCTTTCTTT. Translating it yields CSVGRAPGTEAFF.

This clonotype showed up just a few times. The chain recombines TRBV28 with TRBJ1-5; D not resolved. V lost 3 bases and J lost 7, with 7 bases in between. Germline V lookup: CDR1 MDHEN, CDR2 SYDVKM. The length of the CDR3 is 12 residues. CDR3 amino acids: CASSLVQQPQHF. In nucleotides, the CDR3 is TGTGCCAGCAGTTTGGTTCAGCAGCCCCAGCATTTT.

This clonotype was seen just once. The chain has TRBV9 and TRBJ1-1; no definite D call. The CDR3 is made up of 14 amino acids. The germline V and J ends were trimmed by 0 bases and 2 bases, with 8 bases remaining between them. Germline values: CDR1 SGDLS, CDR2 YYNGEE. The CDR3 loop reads CASSVGGINTEAFF. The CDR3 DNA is TGTGCCAGCAGCGTAGGTGGGATCAACACTGAAGCTTTCTTT.

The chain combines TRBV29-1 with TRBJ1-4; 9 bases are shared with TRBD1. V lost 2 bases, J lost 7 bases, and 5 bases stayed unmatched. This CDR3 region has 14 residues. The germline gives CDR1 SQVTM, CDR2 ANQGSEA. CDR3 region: CSVELTGGREKLFF. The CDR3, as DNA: TGCAGCGTTGAATTGACAGGGGGGCGTGAAAAACTGTTTTTT. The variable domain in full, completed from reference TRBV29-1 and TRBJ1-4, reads SAVISQKPSRDICQRGTSLTIQCQVDSQVTMMFWYRQQPGQSLTLIATANQGSEATYESGFVIDKFPISRPNLTFSTLTVSNMSPEDSSIYLCSVELTGGREKLFFGSGTQLSVL.

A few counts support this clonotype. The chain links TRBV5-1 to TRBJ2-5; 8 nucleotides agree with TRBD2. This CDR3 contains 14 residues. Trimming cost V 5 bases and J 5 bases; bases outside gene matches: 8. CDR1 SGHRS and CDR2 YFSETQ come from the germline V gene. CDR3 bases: TGCGCCAGCAGTCCGGGAGGGCCGTCGGAGACCCAGTACTTC. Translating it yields CASSPGGPSETQYF.

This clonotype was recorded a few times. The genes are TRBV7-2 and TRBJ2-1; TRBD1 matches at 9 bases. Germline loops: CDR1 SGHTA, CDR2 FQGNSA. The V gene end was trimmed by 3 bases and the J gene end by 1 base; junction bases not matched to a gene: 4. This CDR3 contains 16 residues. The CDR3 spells CASSFYGTGSYNEQFF. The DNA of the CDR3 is TGTGCCAGCAGCTTCTACGGGACAGGGTCCTACAATGAGCAGTTCTTC.

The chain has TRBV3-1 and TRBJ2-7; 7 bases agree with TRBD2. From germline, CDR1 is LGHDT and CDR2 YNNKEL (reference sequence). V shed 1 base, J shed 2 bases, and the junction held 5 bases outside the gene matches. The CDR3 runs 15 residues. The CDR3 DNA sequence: TGTGCCAGCAGCCAAGCCGGGGGAGGGACCTACGAGCAGTACTTC. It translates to CASSQAGGGTYEQYF.

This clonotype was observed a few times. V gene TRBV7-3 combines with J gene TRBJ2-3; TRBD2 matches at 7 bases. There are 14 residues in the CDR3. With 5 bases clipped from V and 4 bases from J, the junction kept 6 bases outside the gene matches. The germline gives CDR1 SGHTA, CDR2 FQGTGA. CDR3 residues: CASSQGGPADTQYF. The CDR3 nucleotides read TGTGCCAGCAGCCAGGGAGGGCCGGCAGATACGCAGTATTTT. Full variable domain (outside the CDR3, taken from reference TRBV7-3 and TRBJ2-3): GAGVSQTPSNKVTEKGKYVELRCDPISGHTALYWYRQSLGQGPEFLIYFQGTGAADDSGLPNDRFFAVRPEGSVSTLKIQRTERGDSAVYLCASSQGGPADTQYFGPGTRLTVL.

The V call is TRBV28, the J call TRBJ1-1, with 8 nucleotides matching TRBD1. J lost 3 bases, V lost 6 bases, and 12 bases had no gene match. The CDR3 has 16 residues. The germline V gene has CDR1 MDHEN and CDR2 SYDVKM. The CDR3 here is CASSLGQGRPHTEAFF. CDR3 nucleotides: TGTGCCAGCAGCCTCGGACAGGGAAGACCTCACACTGAAGCTTTCTTT.

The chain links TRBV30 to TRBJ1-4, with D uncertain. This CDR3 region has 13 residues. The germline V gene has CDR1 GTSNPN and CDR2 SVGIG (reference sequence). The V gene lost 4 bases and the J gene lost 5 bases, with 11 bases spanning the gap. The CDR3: CAWTAIRNEKLFF. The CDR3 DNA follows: TGTGCCTGGACCGCCATCAGGAATGAAAAACTGTTTTTT. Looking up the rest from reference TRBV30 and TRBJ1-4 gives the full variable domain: SQTIHQWPATLVQPVGSPLSLECTVEGTSNPNLYWYRQAAGRGLQLLFYSVGIGQISSEVPQNLSASRPQDRQFILSSKKLLLSDSGFYLCAWTAIRNEKLFFGSGTQLSVL.

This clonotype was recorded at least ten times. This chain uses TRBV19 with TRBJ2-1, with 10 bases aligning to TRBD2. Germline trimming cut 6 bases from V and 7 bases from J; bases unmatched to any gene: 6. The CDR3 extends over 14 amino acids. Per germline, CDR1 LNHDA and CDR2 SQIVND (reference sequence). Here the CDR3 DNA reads TGTGCCAGTAGCCGGACTAGCGGAGAAAATGAGCAGTTCTTC. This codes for CASSRTSGENEQFF.

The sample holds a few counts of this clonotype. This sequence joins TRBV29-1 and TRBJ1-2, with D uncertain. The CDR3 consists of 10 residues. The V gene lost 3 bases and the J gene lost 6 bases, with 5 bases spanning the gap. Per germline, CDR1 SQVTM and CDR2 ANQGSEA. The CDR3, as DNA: TGCAGCGTTGATCTCCATGGCTACACCTTC. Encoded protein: CSVDLHGYTF.

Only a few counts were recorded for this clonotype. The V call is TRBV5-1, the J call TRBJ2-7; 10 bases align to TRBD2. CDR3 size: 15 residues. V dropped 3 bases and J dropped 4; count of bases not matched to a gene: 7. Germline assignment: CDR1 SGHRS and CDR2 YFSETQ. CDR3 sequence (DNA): TGCGCCAGCAGCTCTTTCCTAGCGGGAGCATACGAGCAGTACTTC. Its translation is CASSSFLAGAYEQYF.

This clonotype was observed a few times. In nucleotides, the CDR3 is TGTGCCAGCAGGACACCCCCGGGGAGAGCCCCCTACAATGAGCAGTTCTTC. Amino acid sequence: CASRTPPGRAPYNEQFF. The rearrangement uses TRBV6-2 or TRBV6-3 and TRBJ2-1; possible D gene TRBD2, 5 bases. There are 17 residues in the CDR3. V lost 6 bases and J 2 bases, leaving 20 bases between the germline ends. Germline V gene data show CDR1 as MNHEY and CDR2 as SVGEGT.

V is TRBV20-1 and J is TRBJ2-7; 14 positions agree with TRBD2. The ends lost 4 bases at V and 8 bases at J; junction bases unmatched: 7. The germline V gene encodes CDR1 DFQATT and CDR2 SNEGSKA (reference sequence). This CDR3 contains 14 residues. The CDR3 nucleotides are TGCAGTGCTACCCGGACTAGCGGGAGGTCCCAGCAGTACTTC. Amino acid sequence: CSATRTSGRSQQYF.

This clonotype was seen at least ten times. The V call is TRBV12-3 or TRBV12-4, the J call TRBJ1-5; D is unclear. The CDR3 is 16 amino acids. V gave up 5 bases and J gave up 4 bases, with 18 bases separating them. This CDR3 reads CASSQMDLIGNQPQHF. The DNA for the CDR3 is TGTGCCAGCAGTCAGATGGACCTGATCGGGAATCAGCCCCAGCATTTT.

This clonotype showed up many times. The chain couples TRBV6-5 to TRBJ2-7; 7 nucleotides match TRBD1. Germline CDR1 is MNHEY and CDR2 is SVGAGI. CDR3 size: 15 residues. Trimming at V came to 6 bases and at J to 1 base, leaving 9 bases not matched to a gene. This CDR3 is CASRALRDRSYEQYF. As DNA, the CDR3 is TGTGCCAGCAGGGCCCTTCGGGACAGATCCTACGAGCAGTACTTC.

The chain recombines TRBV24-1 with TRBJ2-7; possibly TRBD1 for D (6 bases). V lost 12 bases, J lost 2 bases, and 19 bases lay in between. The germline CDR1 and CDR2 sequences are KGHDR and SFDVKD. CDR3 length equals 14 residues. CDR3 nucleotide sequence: TGTGCCTCGCTCACCGGGACAAGGGCCTACGAGCAGTACTTC. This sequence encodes CASLTGTRAYEQYF.

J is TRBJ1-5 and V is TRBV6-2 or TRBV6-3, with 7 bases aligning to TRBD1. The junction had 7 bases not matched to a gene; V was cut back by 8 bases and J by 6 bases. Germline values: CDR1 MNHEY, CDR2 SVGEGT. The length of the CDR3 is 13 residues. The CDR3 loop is CASERGGGQPQHF. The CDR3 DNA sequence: TGTGCCAGCGAGAGAGGGGGCGGTCAGCCCCAGCATTTT.

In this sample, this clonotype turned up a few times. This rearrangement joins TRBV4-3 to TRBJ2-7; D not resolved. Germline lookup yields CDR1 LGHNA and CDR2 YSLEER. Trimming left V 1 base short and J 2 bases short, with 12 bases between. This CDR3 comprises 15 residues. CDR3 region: CASSQAIHGTYEQYF. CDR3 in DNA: TGCGCCAGCAGCCAAGCTATCCACGGTACCTACGAGCAGTACTTC.